The 18 T cell receptor beta chains below come from one sample, sequenced in a study of regulatory T cells in long-lasting Graves disease. Both iRepertoire HTBI primers and Arm-PCR of CDR3 regions were used to build the TCR beta libraries. TCRdb reprocessed the multiplex PCR reads with MiXCR, giving one entry per CDR3 protein. The sample has about 540,000 distinct CDR3 sequences, about 14% seen once. Time point in this sample: newly diagnosed GD, antithyroid drugs for less than 3 months. PBMCs provided the RNA from which the TCR library was made. The sample was also linked to a second study, of T cells in Graves' hyperthyroidism and ophthalmopathy.

The sample consisted of peripheral blood mononuclear cells (PBMCs), taken at new diagnosis, from a patient treated with antithyroid drugs. These receptors were taken from a man younger than 40 with Graves disease.

This clonotype was seen ten or more times. One end of the junction is discordant with germline, which a read error may explain. CDR3 loop: CASRLVSTGTSGYNEQIF. In DNA, the CDR3 is TGTGCCAGCAGGCTAGTAAGTACCGGGACTAGCGGCTACAATGAGCAGATCTTC. This rearrangement joins TRBV7-8 to TRBJ2-1; 11 bases align to TRBD2. Germline values: CDR1 SGHVS, CDR2 FQNEAQ. This CDR3 has 18 residues.

This clonotype was counted many times. The chain links TRBV2 to TRBJ1-2; D possibly corresponds to TRBD1 (6 bases). Between the trimmed V and J ends, which lost 2 bases and 5 bases, there was a span of 6 bases. Germline values: CDR1 SNHLY, CDR2 FYNNEI. This CDR3 region has 12 residues. The CDR3 bases are TGTGCCAGCAGTGAAACAGGGTATGGCTACACCTTC. Translated, it gives CASSETGYGYTF. Full variable domain (outside the CDR3, taken from reference TRBV2 and TRBJ1-2): EPEVTQTPSHQVTQMGQEVILRCVPISNHLYFYWYRQILGQKVEFLVSFYNNEISEKSEIFDDQFSVERPDGSNFTLKIRSTKLEDSAMYFCASSETGYGYTFGSGTRLTVV.

Details on this clonotype: This is likely an artifact of a read error, given a far larger clone one base away. The chain recombines TRBV11-3 with TRBJ2-2; perhaps TRBD1 as D (7 bases). Trimming left V 4 bases short and J 5 bases short, with 11 bases between. CDR1 and CDR2 (germline): SGHNT, YENEEA. The CDR3 has 14 amino acids. CDR3 nucleotides: TGTGCCAGCAGCTCCAGGGGGAGGACCGGGGAGCTGTTTTTT. As protein: CASSSRGRTGELFF.

This clonotype has ten or more counts. The gene calls are TRBV12-3 or TRBV12-4 and TRBJ2-7; D unclear. The V end lost 6 bases, the J end lost 3 bases, and 12 bases lay between the germline ends. The CDR3 loop spans 13 amino acids. CDR3 coding DNA: TGTGCCAGCAGCAACCGGCCCATCTACGAGCAGTACTTC. This encodes CASSNRPIYEQYF.

Comments on this clonotype: It may be a read error: a sequence one base away is much more abundant. The chain recombines TRBV10-3 with TRBJ2-7; D is perhaps TRBD1 or TRBD2 (5 bases each). CDR3 size: 15 residues. Per germline, CDR1 ENHRY and CDR2 SYGVKD. CDR3 nucleotides: TGTGCCACCAGTGCCCTGGGGACCAGAGCATATGAGCAGTACTTC. This encodes CATSALGTRAYEQYF.

This chain uses TRBV6-5 with TRBJ1-1; a weak D match, TRBD1 (5 bases). This CDR3 is built from 15 residues. Trimming stripped 2 bases from V and 5 bases from J, with 15 bases between. Germline lookup yields CDR1 MNHEY and CDR2 SVGAGI. The CDR3: CASSYGPQGRTEAFF. The CDR3 bases are TGTGCCAGCAGTTACGGACCCCAGGGAAGGACTGAAGCTTTCTTT.

This clonotype has ten or more counts. V and J are TRBV2 and TRBJ1-1; 7 bases line up with TRBD1. Germline trimming cut 6 bases from V and 1 base from J; bases unmatched to any gene: 2. This CDR3 contains 13 residues. Germline CDR1 reads SNHLY; CDR2 reads FYNNEI. Here the CDR3 DNA reads TGTGCCAGCAGGAGACAGGGGAACACTGAAGCTTTCTTT. It encodes CASRRQGNTEAFF.

This clonotype was found a few times. The V call is TRBV15, the J call TRBJ2-1, with D perhaps matching TRBD1 or TRBD2 (6 bases each). The germline V gene has CDR1 LNHNV and CDR2 YYDKDF (reference sequence). V was clipped by 7 bases and J by 8 bases, with 18 bases between them. The CDR3 consists of 14 residues. The CDR3 nucleotides are TGTGCCACCACACCTCTAGGGGGGAAGGATGAGCAGTTCTTC. Translating it yields CATTPLGGKDEQFF.

This clonotype was observed many times. The CDR3: CATSDTGQGPYEQYF. CDR3 DNA sequence: TGTGCCACCAGTGATACCGGACAGGGTCCCTACGAGCAGTACTTC. The chain recombines TRBV24-1 with TRBJ2-7; TRBD1 matches 8 bases. V was clipped by 3 bases and J by 2 bases; unmatched bases: 5. Germline V gene lookup returns CDR1 KGHDR and CDR2 SFDVKD. CDR3 size: 15 residues.

This clonotype was counted between two and nine times. The V and J genes are TRBV10-2 and TRBJ2-7; weak D call: TRBD2 (6 bases). Trimming took off 5 bases at V and 2 bases at J, with 16 bases between the two ends. Germline V gene sequence: CDR1 WSHSY, CDR2 SAAADI. The CDR3 is 15 residues long. The CDR3 protein is CASSSFFSGAYEQYF. CDR3 sequence (DNA): TGCGCCAGCAGTTCCTTTTTTAGCGGTGCCTACGAGCAGTACTTC.

This clonotype was seen ten or more times. V and J are TRBV2 and TRBJ1-6; D not certain. CDR1 and CDR2 (germline): SNHLY, FYNNEI. Trimming removed 6 bases at V and 8 bases at J, with 11 bases between. CDR3 length equals 13 residues. The CDR3 region has the DNA TGTGCCAGCAGCGTTAGCGTAGATTCACCCCTCCACTTT. This codes for CASSVSVDSPLHF. The variable domain in full, with the rest retrieved from reference TRBV2 and TRBJ1-6, is EPEVTQTPSHQVTQMGQEVILRCVPISNHLYFYWYRQILGQKVEFLVSFYNNEISEKSEIFDDQFSVERPDGSNFTLKIRSTKLEDSAMYFCASSVSVDSPLHFGNGTRLTVT.

This clonotype was observed many times. V is TRBV24-1 and J is TRBJ2-3, with D tentatively TRBD2 (6 bases). The CDR3 has 16 residues. V lost 2 bases, J lost 2 bases, and 13 bases lay in between. Germline CDR1 and CDR2: KGHDR and SFDVKD. The chain's CDR3 is CATSDSGGEATDTQYF. CDR3 DNA: TGTGCCACCAGTGATTCGGGTGGGGAGGCCACAGATACGCAGTATTTT.

This clonotype has at least ten counts. The chain is built from TRBV19 and TRBJ1-1; D not resolved. There are 15 residues in the CDR3. Germline V gene lookup returns CDR1 LNHDA and CDR2 SQIVND (reference sequence). V lost 6 bases and J 0 bases, leaving 14 bases between the germline ends. The CDR3 is CASSAPGGMNTEAFF. The CDR3 DNA sequence: TGTGCCAGTAGCGCGCCCGGTGGAATGAACACTGAAGCTTTCTTT.

The chain links TRBV2 to TRBJ2-5, with TRBD2 matching 9 bases. The assigned J gene may be wrong: the sequence end matches TRBJ2-1 better. The CDR3 totals 13 residues. The germline gives CDR1 SNHLY, CDR2 FYNNEI. In DNA form, the CDR3 reads TGTGCCAGCAGTATAGCGGGAGTTAATGAGCAGTTCTTC. The encoded protein is CASSIAGVNEQFF.

This clonotype appeared many times. The chain is built from TRBV5-1 and TRBJ1-1, with a possible D match to TRBD1 (5 bases). The CDR3 sequence is 14 residues long. Per the germline V gene, CDR1 is SGHRS and CDR2 is YFSETQ. Deletions cut 4 bases from V and 2 bases from J, with 12 bases between. This chain's CDR3 is CASSADSSNTEAFF. As DNA, the CDR3 is TGCGCCAGCAGCGCCGACAGTTCTAACACTGAAGCTTTCTTT. The full variable domain, rest sourced from reference TRBV5-1 and TRBJ1-1, is KAGVTQTPRYLIKTRGQQVTLSCSPISGHRSVSWYQQTPGQGLQFLFEYFSETQRNKGNFPGRFSGRQFSNSRSEMNVSTLELGDSALYLCASSADSSNTEAFFGQGTRLTVV.

This clonotype was counted only a few times. The junction and the germline gene differ at one end; a read error may be behind it. The genes are TRBV9 and TRBJ2-4; D is possibly TRBD2 (7 bases). The CDR3 has 16 residues. Germline V gene sequence: CDR1 SGDLS, CDR2 YYNGEE. The CDR3 is CASSAKTSPSGDIQCF. CDR3 nucleotides: TGTGCCAGCAGCGCGAAGACTAGCCCCTCGGGGGACATTCAGTGCTTC. Combining the CDR3 with reference TRBV9 and TRBJ2-4 gives the whole variable domain DSGVTQTPKHLITATGQRVTLRCSPRSGDLSVYWYQQSLDQGLQFLIQYYNGEERAKGNILERFSAQQFPDLHSELNLSSLELGDSALYFCASSAKTSPSGDIQCFGAGTRLSVL.

This clonotype was seen only a few times. Here the CDR3 reads CSARGGLEVLYNEQFF. CDR3 nucleotides: TGCAGTGCTAGAGGGGGACTGGAAGTCCTGTACAATGAGCAGTTCTTC. The J gene is TRBJ2-1, the V gene TRBV20-1; tentative D call: TRBD2 (6 bases). From germline, CDR1 is DFQATT and CDR2 SNEGSKA (reference sequence). This CDR3 is 16 amino acids long. Trimming took 1 base from V and 4 from J, leaving 17 bases between them.

The chain carries TRBV19 and TRBJ2-1; 7 bases fit TRBD1. There are 12 residues in the CDR3. Germline V gene lookup returns CDR1 LNHDA and CDR2 SQIVND (reference sequence). Germline trimming cut 10 bases from V and 7 bases from J; bases unmatched to any gene: 7. In DNA, the CDR3 is TGTGCCATTACGACACAGGGGAATGAGCAGTTCTTC. Protein sequence: CAITTQGNEQFF.